The table lists the clone carrying this T cell receptor (beta chain) with a count of one. Its specificity is not known. TCRdb keeps only in-frame clones here, not all; method: immunoSEQ multiplex PCR. The table lists a few hundred thousand clones, about 90% of them singletons. These data are taken from a study of Ad26.COV2.S vaccination and SARS-CoV-2 variants. The study, taken as a whole, reports: Reportedly, after vaccination the spike-specific CD8+ and CD4+ T cell responses displayed substantial breadth.

V lost 3 bases to trimming and J lost 1 base, with 9 bases between them. The CDR3 length is 14 residues. Per germline, CDR1 SGHVS and CDR2 FQNEAQ. Indicated treatment: about 20 received Ad26.COV2.S at low or high dose, single or two shots; five or six received placebo; per-sample allocation not given. Sampling occurred on day 63 after the first vaccine or placebo injection. The sequence was collected from a person between 18 and 65 years old who received the Ad26.COV2.S COVID-19 vaccine or a placebo. The sample consisted of peripheral blood, taken in a trial of Ad26.COV2.S vaccine versus placebo. J is TRBJ1-2 and V is TRBV7-8, with a weak D call TRBD1 (5 bases). CDR3 sequence: CASSFAGVNYGYTF. CDR3 sequence (DNA): TGTGCCAGCAGCTTCGCGGGGGTTAACTATGGCTACACCTTC.